The present TCR beta chain was sequenced within a study of blood T cell dynamics during melanoma immunotherapy. Study-wide points: At W3, later disease-control patients showed bifurcated PBMC repertoire changes, unlike progressors.

Clones were read by immunoSEQ multiplex PCR, and TCRdb kept only the in-frame ones, dropping some. The top ten hold about 8% of the sample, which has 14,000 to 15,000 clones, 70% to 90% seen once. Germline CDR1 reads SQVTM; CDR2 reads ANQGSEA. V lost 2 bases and J lost 1, with 11 bases in between. The CDR3 runs 15 residues. Turning to this clone: Antigen: not known.

The time point is: week 3, after first cycle of checkpoint inhibitor. Disease control meant complete response, partial response or stable disease at 12 weeks. Patients with prior systemic cancer treatment, concomitant immunosuppressants, or other active malignancies were excluded. This chain links TRBV29-1 with TRBJ2-2; TRBD2 might be the D (6 bases). This sample comprised blood, obtained from a patient treated with checkpoint blockade. The receptor's source is a human donor with melanoma. CDR3 sequence reads: CSVELAGLNTGELFF. The CDR3 DNA reads TGCAGCGTTGAACTTGCGGGGTTGAACACCGGGGAGCTGTTTTTT.